By frequency, the clone carrying this TCR beta chain is medium-sized. The target antigen is unknown. This entry is derived from a study of CXCR3-negative and CXCR3-positive naive CD8 T cells. Study conclusions and caveats: CXCR3-positive naive cells carried more hydrophobic TRB CDR3s than CXCR3-negative naive cells did. Both naive subsets showed comparably high diversity, and memory CD8+ cells showed much lower diversity. Whereas memory cells differed, naive CXCR3-negative and CXCR3-positive cells shared similar TRBV-TRBJ usage.

Cells classed as naive CD8+ T cells were CD45RO-CCR7+CD27+CD95-. Each TRB cDNA library was prepared by 5' RACE (with UMI labels). TCRdb re-called the 5' RACE reads and catalogs CDR3 proteins one per entry, DNA excluded. The sample's table shows 6,000 or so distinct CDR3 sequences. CDR3 size: 13 residues. CDR1 SGHAT and CDR2 FQNNGV come from the germline V gene. The receptor was derived from a human donor in good health. Some clones in this sample may be carry-over from other donors' samples. Specimen: naive CXCR3+ CD8+ T cells from blood. Subset described: CD45RO-CCR7+CD27+CD95- naive CD8+ T cells expressing CXCR3 (TNR3+). This chain uses TRBV11-2 with TRBJ2-7; TCRdb gives TRBD1 as the D gene, but with no DNA this cannot be confirmed. The CDR3 protein is CASSMGQSYEQYF.